This TCR beta chain was recovered during a study of T cell responses to AZD1222 COVID-19 vaccine. The V end lost 2 bases, the J end lost 4 bases, and 11 bases lay between the germline ends. Germline loops: CDR1 MNHNS, CDR2 SASEGT. CDR3 length: 14 residues. Whole-study results and caveats: Nearly half of spike-specific TCRs reportedly go after variant regions that carry no mutations.

The table lists this clone with a few counts. Its antigen is not identified. The assay was immunoSEQ multiplex PCR, and TCRdb's table has in-frame clones only and misses some. This table holds under 150,000 clones, around 89% found once. The sample here was peripheral blood, taken 28 days after the second AZD1222 dose. This TCR came from an adult who received the AZD1222 COVID-19 vaccine. This chain connects TRBV6-1 to TRBJ1-1; the D gene is possibly TRBD1 (5 bases). CDR3 nucleotide sequence: TGTGCCAGCAGTGAACGGCAGGGCGGCACTGAAGCTTTCTTT. Protein product: CASSERQGGTEAFF.